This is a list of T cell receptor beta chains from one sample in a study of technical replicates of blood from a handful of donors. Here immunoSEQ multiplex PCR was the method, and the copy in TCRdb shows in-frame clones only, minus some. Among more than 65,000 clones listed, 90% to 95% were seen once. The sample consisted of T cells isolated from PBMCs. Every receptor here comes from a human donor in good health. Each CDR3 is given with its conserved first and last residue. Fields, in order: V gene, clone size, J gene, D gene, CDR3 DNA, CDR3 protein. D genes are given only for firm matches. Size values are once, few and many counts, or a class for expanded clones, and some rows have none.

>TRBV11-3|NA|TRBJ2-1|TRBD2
TGTGCCAGCAGCTTACGACTAGCGGGAGGGGGCGATGAGCAGTTCTTC
CASSLRLAGGGDEQFF
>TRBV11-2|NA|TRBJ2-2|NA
TGTGCCAGCAGCTTATTTTCAGTGAACACCGGGGAGCTGTTTTTT
CASSLFSVNTGELFF
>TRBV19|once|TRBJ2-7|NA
TGTGCCACCGCTGAACAGGGAGGGCCCGCCGAGCAGTACTTC
CATAEQGGPAEQYF
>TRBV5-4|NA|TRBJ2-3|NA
TGTGCCAGCAGCTTAGAGGGTACGCAGTATTTT
CASSLEGTQYF
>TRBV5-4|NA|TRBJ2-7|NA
TGTGCCAGCAGCTCCGGACAACTGATCTACGAGCAGTACTTC
CASSSGQLIYEQYF
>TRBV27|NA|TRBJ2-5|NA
TGTGCCAGCAGTGAAGTGGAGGAGGAGACCCAGTACTTC
CASSEVEEETQYF
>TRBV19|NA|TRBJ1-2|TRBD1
TGTGCCAGTAGTACAGCGACAGGGGTTCGCTATGGCTACACCTTC
CASSTATGVRYGYTF
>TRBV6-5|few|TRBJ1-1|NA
TGTGCCAGCAGTTACGGAGGGAAAACTGAAGCTTTCTTT
CASSYGGKTEAFF
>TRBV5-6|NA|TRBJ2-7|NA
TGTGCCAGCAGCTTGGTAGGCAGGGATAACGAGCAGTACTTC
CASSLVGRDNEQYF
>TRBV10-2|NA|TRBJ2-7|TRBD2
TGCGCCAGCAGAAGCGCTAGCGGGGCTCAGAGTGAGCAGTACTTC
CASRSASGAQSEQYF
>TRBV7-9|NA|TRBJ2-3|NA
TGTGCCAGCAGCTTTCATTTTAGCACAGATACGCAGTATTTT
CASSFHFSTDTQYF
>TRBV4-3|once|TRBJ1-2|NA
TGCGCCAGCAGCCAAGAACGGGGGGCGGGGGGCTACACCTTC
CASSQERGAGGYTF
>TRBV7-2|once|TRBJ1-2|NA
TGTGCCAGCAGTCTAGTGGAGGGAGGTGGCTACACCTTC
CASSLVEGGGYTF
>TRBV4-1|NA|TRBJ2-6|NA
TGCGCCAGCAGCCAAGAGAGGCAGATCCATAATGTGCCTGGGGCCAACGTCCTGACTTTC
CASSQERQIHNVPGANVLTF
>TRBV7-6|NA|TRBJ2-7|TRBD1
TGTGCCAGCAGCTCCGGGACAGGTTTTATAGAGCAGTACTTC
CASSSGTGFIEQYF
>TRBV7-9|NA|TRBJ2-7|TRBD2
TGTGCCAGCAGCTTACCTATAGACGGGGGGGACCTACCTTACGAGCAGTACTTC
CASSLPIDGGDLPYEQYF
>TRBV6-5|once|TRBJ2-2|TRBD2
TGTGCCATTGTGGGAGGACTAGTTAACACCGGGGAGCTGTTTTTT
CAIVGGLVNTGELFF
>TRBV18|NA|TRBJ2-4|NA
TGTGCCAGCTCACCGATAAGGGGTTTTGACATTCAGTACTTC
CASSPIRGFDIQYF
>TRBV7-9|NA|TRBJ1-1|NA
TGTGCCAGCAGCTGGGATCTGGGGGGCACTGAAGCTTTCTTT
CASSWDLGGTEAFF
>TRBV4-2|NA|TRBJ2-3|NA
TGTGCCAGCAGCCAAGAATCGGGAGTGGGAGATACGCAGTATTTT
CASSQESGVGDTQYF
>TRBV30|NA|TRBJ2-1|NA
TGTGCCTGGAGTGTCAAGCTAGCGCAGGACAATGAGCAGTTCTTC
CAWSVKLAQDNEQFF
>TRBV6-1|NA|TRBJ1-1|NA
TGTGCCAGCAGTGACCTAAGACAGAATGGGCTGAACACTGAAGCTTTCTTT
CASSDLRQNGLNTEAFF
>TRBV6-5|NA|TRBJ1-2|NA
TGTGCCAGCAGTTGGGCCCCGAACTATGGCTACACCTTC
CASSWAPNYGYTF
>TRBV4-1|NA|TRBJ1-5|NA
TGCGCCAGCAGCCAAGAGGGAGGAAATAGCAATCAGCCCCAGCATTTT
CASSQEGGNSNQPQHF
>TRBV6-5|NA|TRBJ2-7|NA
TGTGCCACCCGAACAGCTACCTACGAGCAGTACTTC
CATRTATYEQYF
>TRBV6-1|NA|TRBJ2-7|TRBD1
TGTGCCAGCAGGACAGGGGATATTAGTTACGAGCAGTACTTC
CASRTGDISYEQYF
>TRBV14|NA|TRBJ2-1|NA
TGTGCCAGCAGCCAGAACTATTACAATGAGCAGTTCTTC
CASSQNYYNEQFF
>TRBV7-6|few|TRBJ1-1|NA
TGTGCCAGCAGCTCCCACCACTTGAACACTGAAGCTTTCTTT
CASSSHHLNTEAFF